The clone carrying this T cell receptor (beta chain) was seen more than once but under ten times. Its antigen is currently unknown. Trimming stripped 5 bases from V and 7 bases from J, with 12 bases between. The CDR3 length is 13 residues. From germline, CDR1 is SEHNR and CDR2 FQNEAQ (reference sequence). These data originate in a study of T cells after yellow fever vaccination. Study-level findings and limits: In post-booster samples, most primary-vaccination clones reappeared (approximately 96% CD4, 88% CD8). When the response was secondary, it was weaker but reached its peak faster, day 5 versus 15.

TCRdb passed the 5' RACE reads through MiXCR, listing each CDR3 protein once. The sample lists about 210,000 distinct CDR3 sequences, more than 6.5% occurring once. The specimen was CD4+ T cells sorted from PBMCs, collected on the day of the yellow fever booster vaccination. The chain recombines TRBV7-9 with TRBJ2-1; maybe TRBD1 (5 bases). The receptor was derived from a man between 25 and 39 years old who received the YFV17D yellow fever vaccine. This CDR3 reads CASSRKGWNEQFF. The CDR3 DNA sequence: TGTGCCAGCAGCCGGAAGGGGTGGAATGAGCAGTTCTTC.